One sample yielded the 4 T cell receptor beta chains listed below, sequenced in a study of blood T cell repertoires in COVID-19. The table came from immunoSEQ multiplex PCR; TCRdb's copy has only in-frame clones and leaves some out. The profile shows some 200,000 clones, 70% to 90% of them singletons. Sequences were obtained from peripheral blood. Receptors originate from a woman of 80 years or more with acute or convalescent COVID-19.

This clone was observed a handful of times. The chain carries TRBV5-4 and TRBJ2-1, with D possibly being TRBD1 (6 bases). Trimming cost V 1 base and J 9 bases, with 14 bases left between them. Per germline, CDR1 SGHNT and CDR2 YYREEE (reference sequence). The CDR3 spans 14 residues. Here the CDR3 DNA reads TGTGCCAGCAGCTTGACTTCCGAACAGGGTGAGCAGTTCTTC. Translated, it gives CASSLTSEQGEQFF. The full variable domain, completed using reference TRBV5-4 and TRBJ2-1, is ETGVTQSPTHLIKTRGQQVTLRCSSQSGHNTVSWYQQALGQGPQFIFQYYREEENGRGNFPPRFSGLQFPNYSSELNVNALELDDSALYLCASSLTSEQGEQFFGPGTRLTVL.

This chain links TRBV29-1 with TRBJ1-3; possible D gene TRBD1, 6 bases. CDR3 length equals 14 residues. With 5 bases removed from V and 8 bases from J, the gap between germline ends came to 19 bases. Germline V gene data show CDR1 as SQVTM and CDR2 as ANQGSEA. DNA of the CDR3: TGCAGCGTTTCCAGGGGCCCTCGGGGGGACACCATATATTTT. As protein: CSVSRGPRGDTIYF.

This rearrangement joins TRBV7-2 to TRBJ2-7, with 7 bases identical to TRBD1. Germline V gene data show CDR1 as SGHTA and CDR2 as FQGNSA. The CDR3 is made up of 15 amino acids. Germline trimming cut 0 bases from V and 7 bases from J; bases unmatched to any gene: 9. This CDR3 is CASSLAHPGTAEQYF. CDR3 nucleotide sequence: TGTGCCAGCAGCTTAGCGCACCCCGGGACAGCTGAGCAGTACTTC. The entire variable domain, with the rest obtained from reference TRBV7-2 and TRBJ2-7, is as follows: GAGVSQSPSNKVTEKGKDVELRCDPISGHTALYWYRQSLGQGLEFLIYFQGNSAPDKSGLPSDRFSAERTGGSVSTLTIQRTQQEDSAVYLCASSLAHPGTAEQYFGPGTRLTVT.

The chain carries TRBV19 and TRBJ2-1; 11 bases agree with TRBD1. Germline V lookup: CDR1 LNHDA, CDR2 SQIVND (reference sequence). V gave up 3 bases and J gave up 3 bases; unmatched junction bases: 4. The CDR3 is made up of 16 amino acids. The DNA for the CDR3 is TGTGCCAGTAGTATGGGGGACAGGGGGATCTACAATGAGCAGTTCTTC. Protein sequence: CASSMGDRGIYNEQFF.